This entry describes one T cell receptor beta chain. Its target is unknown. This sample stems from a study of early T cells in non-severe SARS-CoV-2 infection. Whole-study context: Chains were unpaired, as sequencing was done on bulk RNA from unsorted whole blood. Study outcomes and limitations: VDJdb matching favored anti-spike CD8 responses, missing private and CD4 specificities.

Individual cDNA molecules received unique molecular identifiers during library preparation. Each CDR3 protein gets one entry after TCRdb re-called the 5' RACE reads with MiXCR. There are tens of thousands of distinct CDR3 sequences in the sample; over 4.5% occur only once, and around 5.2% lies in the top ten. Germline V gene lookup returns CDR1 MNHNS and CDR2 SASEGT. Deletions cut 5 bases from V and 4 bases from J, with 17 bases between. This CDR3 contains 15 residues. The chain links TRBV6-1 to TRBJ1-1, with D perhaps matching TRBD1 (5 bases). This TCR was sampled from an adult who was a healthcare worker with PCR-confirmed SARS-CoV-2 infection or an uninfected control (not recorded which). The sample taken for sequencing was whole blood. CDR3 region: CASSSTDQGGTEAFF. CDR3 sequence (DNA): TGTGCCAGCAGTTCAACGGACCAGGGAGGCACTGAAGCTTTCTTT.